The 15 T cell receptor beta chains given below trace back to one sample, sequenced in a study of human T cells and chemical hapten exposure. TCRdb processed the RACE reads anew with MiXCR; each CDR3 protein has one entry. In the table there are fewer than 40,000 distinct CDR3 sequences, 4.5% to 5.5% of which are singletons. Specified time point: healthy volunteer bleed at 6 weeks. Whole blood, unfractionated, served as the material for total RNA extraction. The specimen was whole blood. The receptor source for this set is a human donor in good health. Some clones in this sample may be carry-over from other donors' samples.

This clonotype showed up many times. J is TRBJ1-2 and V is TRBV10-3; perhaps TRBD1 as D (5 bases). CDR1 and CDR2 (germline): ENHRY, SYGVKD. V dropped 2 bases and J dropped 8 bases, with 9 bases sitting between them. The CDR3 sequence is 12 residues long. In DNA form, the CDR3 reads TGTGCCATCAGTGAGGGGGCGCAGGGCTACACCTTC. Translated, it gives CAISEGAQGYTF.

There are many counts of this clonotype. The chain employs TRBV2 and TRBJ2-3, with D hard to call. The germline CDR1 and CDR2 sequences are SNHLY and FYNNEI. The CDR3 contains 11 residues. V was pared by 8 bases and J by 2 bases, with 5 bases between. As DNA, the CDR3 is TGTGCCAGCCGGTTCACAGATACGCAGTATTTT. It specifies CASRFTDTQYF.

This clonotype is classed as medium-sized (0.01 to 0.1%). This rearrangement joins TRBV6-5 to TRBJ2-2, with D unclear. This CDR3 is built from 11 residues. Trimming cost V 8 bases and J 6 bases, with 7 bases left between them. Germline-derived CDR1 and CDR2 are MNHEY and SVGAGI. The DNA for the CDR3 is TGTGCCAGCGAAGGGCCCGGGGAGCTGTTTTTT. Amino acid sequence: CASEGPGELFF.

This chain uses TRBV6-6 with TRBJ1-5; tentative D call: TRBD1 (6 bases). Trimming cost V 4 bases and J 1 base, with 14 bases left between them. Germline assignment: CDR1 MNHNY and CDR2 SVGAGI (reference sequence). The CDR3 extends over 16 amino acids. For the CDR3, the DNA is TGTGCCAGCAGTTCCCACAGGGAAGGAAGCAATCAGCCCCAGCATTTT. Translated, it gives CASSSHREGSNQPQHF.

A few counts support this clonotype. Here the CDR3 DNA reads TGCAGTGCTAGAGATTCGGGACTCAGTTTTGTCTACAATGAGCAGTTCTTC. Its protein is CSARDSGLSFVYNEQFF. The rearrangement links TRBV20-1 to TRBJ2-1, with a weak D call TRBD2 (6 bases). This CDR3 has 17 amino acids. Trimming took 0 bases from V and 3 from J, leaving 18 bases between them. The germline gives CDR1 DFQATT, CDR2 SNEGSKA (reference sequence).

The chain couples TRBV4-1 to TRBJ1-1; TRBD1 matches 9 bases. Trimming at V came to 1 base and at J to 10 bases, leaving 13 bases not matched to a gene. Germline CDR1 MGHRA, CDR2 YSYEKL. The CDR3 contains 16 residues. The CDR3 region is CASSQVLDRGSPRAFF. Written as DNA, the CDR3 is TGCGCCAGCAGCCAAGTGTTGGACAGGGGTTCCCCCCGAGCTTTCTTT.

This clonotype has a count of ten or more. The rearrangement links TRBV3-1 to TRBJ2-1; 8 bases are a match to TRBD2. Looked up from germline, CDR1 is LGHDT and CDR2 is YNNKEL (reference sequence). The ends lost 4 bases at V and 4 bases at J; junction bases unmatched: 6. There are 15 residues in the CDR3. DNA of the CDR3: TGTGCCAGCAGCCGTAGCGGGAAAGGGTACAATGAGCAGTTCTTC. Its translation: CASSRSGKGYNEQFF.

This clonotype was recorded many times. J is TRBJ2-7 and V is TRBV29-1; 10 nucleotides match TRBD2. The CDR3 is 15 amino acids. V lost 6 bases, J lost 5 bases, and 13 bases stayed unmatched. The germline V gene has CDR1 SQVTM and CDR2 ANQGSEA. The DNA for the CDR3 is TGCAGCGTCGACGGAGCGGGAGGGGGTAGCCACGAGCAGTACTTC. The encoded protein is CSVDGAGGGSHEQYF.

This clonotype was seen repeatedly, ten times or more. CDR3: CASRYGLAGSTDTQYF. The CDR3 DNA is TGTGCCAGCAGATATGGACTAGCGGGTAGCACAGATACGCAGTATTTT. The J gene is TRBJ2-3, the V gene TRBV11-2; TRBD2 agrees at 11 bases. V lost 6 bases, J lost 0 bases, and 5 bases stayed unmatched. The CDR3 runs to 16 residues. Germline V CDR1 and CDR2: SGHAT, FQNNGV.

This clonotype has just a few counts. This chain connects TRBV2 to TRBJ1-5; no clear D gene. Germline V gives CDR1 SNHLY, CDR2 FYNNEI. The V and J ends lost 7 bases and 5 bases respectively, with 12 bases between them. This CDR3 contains 13 residues. The CDR3 is CASKKGNHQPQHF. In DNA form, the CDR3 reads TGTGCCAGCAAAAAAGGGAATCATCAGCCCCAGCATTTT.

This clonotype was seen ten or more times. The chain joins TRBV6-5 to TRBJ2-7; possible D gene TRBD2, 6 bases. V shed 4 bases and J shed 3 bases, with 19 bases lying between them. The CDR3 length is 16 residues. The germline gives CDR1 MNHEY, CDR2 SVGAGI. Here the CDR3 reads CASSSIGGSTIYEQYF. The CDR3 DNA follows: TGTGCCAGCAGTTCCATCGGAGGGTCCACGATCTACGAGCAGTACTTC.

The sample holds many counts of this clonotype. The chain employs TRBV6-2 or TRBV6-3 and TRBJ2-3; TRBD1 or TRBD2 may be the D gene (6 bases each). Germline CDR1 and CDR2: MNHEY and SVGEGT. The CDR3 contains 16 residues. V lost 3 bases, J lost 2 bases, and 15 bases lay in between. The CDR3 loop is CASSYGTTGATDTQYF. The CDR3 DNA reads as TGTGCCAGCAGTTATGGGACAACGGGAGCCACAGATACGCAGTATTTT.

This clonotype has at least ten counts. The chain has TRBV6-2 or TRBV6-3 and TRBJ2-1; TRBD1 matches 10 bases. Germline-derived CDR1 and CDR2 are MNHEY and SVGEGT. CDR3 length: 15 amino acids. Unmatched junction bases numbered 7, after V lost 5 bases and J lost 6 bases. The DNA of the CDR3 is TGTGCCAGCAGTCTCGGACAGGGGGAGAGCAATGAGCAGTTCTTC. It is translated as CASSLGQGESNEQFF.

Ten or more counts support this clonotype. The J gene is TRBJ2-6, the V gene TRBV5-5; a possible D gene is TRBD1 (7 bases). Germline lookup yields CDR1 SGHKS and CDR2 YYEKEE (reference sequence). The CDR3 covers 20 residues. V was pared by 0 bases and J by 3 bases, with 22 bases between. CDR3 sequence: CASSLEGVGRGADGANVLTF. In DNA, the CDR3 is TGTGCCAGCAGCTTGGAAGGAGTTGGCAGGGGGGCCGATGGGGCCAACGTCCTGACTTTC.

This clonotype has a count of ten or more. J is TRBJ2-7 and V is TRBV27, with D uncertain. Trimming removed 6 bases from V and 1 base from J, with 10 bases in between. CDR1 and CDR2 (germline): MNHEY, SMNVEV (reference sequence). This CDR3 has 13 amino acids. CDR3: CASRGQASYEQYF. CDR3 sequence (DNA): TGTGCCAGCAGAGGGCAGGCGTCCTACGAGCAGTACTTC.